Presented here are 10 T cell receptor beta chains from one specimen sequenced in a study of blood T cell repertoires in COVID-19. Assay used: immunoSEQ multiplex PCR; TCRdb lists only in-frame clones, some missing. The data hold over 200,000 clones, with around 88% observed a single time. Sequenced input: PBMCs or T cells enriched from blood (not recorded which). These receptors were obtained from a woman aged 25-40 years who had been exposed to COVID-19.

This sequence joins TRBV5-1 and TRBJ1-3; the D is unclear. This CDR3 contains 15 residues. Germline V gives CDR1 SGHRS, CDR2 YFSETQ. The V end was cut by 0 bases, the J end by 0 bases, with 7 bases between. The DNA for the CDR3 is TGCGCCAGCAGCTTGGAACAGTACTCTGGAAACACCATATATTTT. Encoded protein: CASSLEQYSGNTIYF.

The V gene is TRBV13, the J gene TRBJ2-3; perhaps TRBD2 as D (6 bases). Germline assignment: CDR1 PRHDT and CDR2 FYEKMQ (reference sequence). The CDR3 spans 17 residues. Deletions cut 2 bases from V and 5 bases from J, with 20 bases between. The CDR3 loop is CASSLRGGSGQIDTQYF. CDR3 coding DNA: TGTGCCAGCAGCTTAAGGGGAGGCAGCGGGCAGATAGATACGCAGTATTTT.

This clone showed up just once. The V gene is TRBV12-3 or TRBV12-4, the J gene TRBJ1-1; weak D call: TRBD1 (5 bases). The CDR3 is 12 residues long. Trimming stripped 4 bases from V and 4 bases from J, with 7 bases between. The CDR3, as DNA: TGTGCCAGCAGTTCAGGGCTCACTGAAGCTTTCTTT. Encoded protein: CASSSGLTEAFF.

The rearrangement links TRBV5-1 to TRBJ1-3; 9 bases line up with TRBD1. V was pared by 3 bases and J by 0 bases, with 10 bases of the junction left unmatched. CDR3 size: 18 residues. Per germline, CDR1 SGHRS and CDR2 YFSETQ. The CDR3 region is CASSSADRGQSSGNTIYF. The CDR3 nucleotides are TGCGCCAGCAGCTCGGCGGACAGGGGCCAAAGCTCTGGAAACACCATATATTTT. The full variable domain, completed using reference TRBV5-1 and TRBJ1-3, is KAGVTQTPRYLIKTRGQQVTLSCSPISGHRSVSWYQQTPGQGLQFLFEYFSETQRNKGNFPGRFSGRQFSNSRSEMNVSTLELGDSALYLCASSSADRGQSSGNTIYFGEGSWLTVV.

J is TRBJ1-1 and V is TRBV3-1 (or the pseudogene TRBV3-2), with 8 bases matching TRBD1. The CDR3 has 13 residues. V shed 5 bases, J shed 8 bases, and the junction held 7 bases outside the gene matches. Germline CDR1 is LGHDT and CDR2 is YNNKEL (reference sequence). CDR3 bases: TGTGCCAGCAGCGTACGGGACAGGCAAGAAGCTTTCTTT. It encodes CASSVRDRQEAFF.

The chain couples TRBV20-1 to TRBJ1-2; D unclear. CDR1 and CDR2 (germline): DFQATT, SNEGSKA (reference sequence). V lost 4 bases to trimming and J lost 6 bases, with 6 bases between them. The CDR3 length is 10 residues. This CDR3 is CSATGNGYTF. Written as DNA, the CDR3 is TGCAGTGCTACGGGTAATGGCTACACCTTC.

This sequence joins TRBV19 and TRBJ1-2; D may be TRBD1 (6 bases). V lost 6 bases and J lost 7, with 12 bases in between. This CDR3 is built from 12 residues. Germline V gene lookup returns CDR1 LNHDA and CDR2 SQIVND (reference sequence). The CDR3 reads CASRGASGGYTF. In DNA form, the CDR3 reads TGTGCCAGTAGGGGGGCATCGGGTGGCTACACCTTC.

The rearrangement uses TRBV4-1 and TRBJ1-2; TRBD1 aligns across 10 bases. The V and J ends lost 1 base and 8 bases, in that order; junction bases with no gene match: 10. The CDR3 has 16 amino acids. Germline CDR1 reads MGHRA; CDR2 reads YSYEKL. The DNA of the CDR3 is TGCGCCAGCAGCCAAGCATTCCCCGGGACAGGGGACGGCTACACCTTC. Residues: CASSQAFPGTGDGYTF.

The V call is TRBV19, the J call TRBJ1-2, with TRBD1 as a possible D gene (6 bases). The CDR3 has 15 residues. V was trimmed by 5 bases and J by 4 bases, leaving 17 bases between them. Germline values: CDR1 LNHDA, CDR2 SQIVND (reference sequence). The CDR3 loop reads CASSYWGQGVYGYTF. CDR3 in DNA: TGTGCCAGTAGTTACTGGGGGCAGGGCGTCTATGGCTACACCTTC. The variable domain in full, completed from reference TRBV19 and TRBJ1-2, reads DGGITQSPKYLFRKEGQNVTLSCEQNLNHDAMYWYRQDPGQGLRLIYYSQIVNDFQKGDIAEGYSVSREKKESFPLTVTSAQKNPTAFYLCASSYWGQGVYGYTFGSGTRLTVV.

V is TRBV19 and J is TRBJ2-6, with TRBD1 matching over 7 bases. Germline lookup yields CDR1 LNHDA and CDR2 SQIVND (reference sequence). The CDR3 covers 14 residues. J gave up 0 bases and V 10 bases, and 3 bases lay outside the gene matches. DNA of the CDR3: TGTGCCACCACAGGGGACTCTGGGGCCAACGTCCTGACTTTC. Encoded protein: CATTGDSGANVLTF.